Presented here are 25 T cell receptor beta chains from one specimen sequenced in a study of HIV-infected patients and healthy controls. Alpha and beta constant-region primers primed reverse transcription of 400 to 650 ng RNA. Using multiplexing indices, alpha and beta chain libraries were generated apart by chain-specific third strand synthesis. TCRdb called the 5' RACE reads again in MiXCR, with one record for every CDR3 protein. This table holds 10,000 to 15,000 distinct CDR3 sequences, about 9% found once. No cell fractionation was done, so the repertoire covers all unsorted peripheral blood T cells. Sequenced here: blood, sampled before antiretroviral therapy. The receptors were sampled from an adult with HIV infection. The donor label of this sample is uncertain.

The sample holds many counts of this clonotype. This chain links TRBV19 with TRBJ1-1; unclear D gene. V lost 3 bases, J lost 0 bases, and 23 bases lay in between. The CDR3 is 19 residues long. CDR1 and CDR2 from the germline V gene are LNHDA and SQIVND (reference sequence). The CDR3 nucleotides are TGTGCCAGTAGTATCTCCCCTTCCCGGCGGCTAGTTATGAACACTGAAGCTTTCTTT. This translates into CASSISPSRRLVMNTEAFF.

This clonotype was picked up many times. The chain has TRBV11-2 and TRBJ1-1, with 10 bases lining up with TRBD1. Germline values: CDR1 SGHAT, CDR2 FQNNGV. This CDR3 has 14 residues. Unmatched junction bases numbered 9, after V lost 8 bases and J lost 6 bases. The CDR3 loop reads CASRDRGISPEAFF. The CDR3 DNA is TGTGCCAGCCGGGACAGGGGTATTTCGCCTGAAGCTTTCTTT.

This clonotype was seen repeatedly, ten times or more. The rearrangement links TRBV11-1 to TRBJ2-7; D call uncertain. CDR3 length equals 14 residues. The germline CDR1 and CDR2 sequences are SGHAT and FQDESV (reference sequence). V was clipped by 4 bases and J by 2 bases, with 12 bases between them. CDR3 protein: CASSYGPGTYEQYF. CDR3 nucleotides: TGTGCCAGCAGCTACGGGCCGGGTACCTACGAGCAGTACTTC.

This clonotype was counted many times. This chain uses TRBV5-4 with TRBJ2-3, with 7 bases that match TRBD2. The length of the CDR3 is 14 residues. V was pared by 4 bases and J by 5 bases, with 7 bases of the junction left unmatched. CDR1 SGHNT and CDR2 YYREEE come from the germline V gene (reference sequence). The CDR3 DNA is TGTGCCAGCAGCGGCGTAAGGGAGGGAGATACGCAGTATTTT. Translation: CASSGVREGDTQYF.

This clonotype was detected ten times or more. The rearrangement links TRBV10-3 to TRBJ2-1; D call uncertain. Germline V gene lookup returns CDR1 ENHRY and CDR2 SYGVKD. The V and J ends lost 10 bases and 4 bases respectively, with 14 bases between them. CDR3 length: 13 residues. DNA of the CDR3: TGTGCCACTCTCCAGGACCCTTACAATGAGCAGTTCTTC. Residues: CATLQDPYNEQFF.

Ten or more counts support this clonotype. The chain combines TRBV6-1 with TRBJ2-3; D gene unclear. Germline V gives CDR1 MNHNS, CDR2 SASEGT. The CDR3 has 16 amino acids. V was shortened by 1 base and J by 2 bases, with 13 bases between the two germline ends. In DNA form, the CDR3 reads TGTGCCAGCAGTGAAGTTTTCCGGGCGATCACAGATACGCAGTATTTT. Its protein is CASSEVFRAITDTQYF.

This clonotype showed up just a few times. The V gene is TRBV19, the J gene TRBJ2-3; 9 positions agree with TRBD2. J was trimmed by 7 bases and V by 6 bases; bases with no gene match: 8. Germline loops: CDR1 LNHDA, CDR2 SQIVND (reference sequence). This CDR3 is built from 14 residues. This CDR3 reads CASRAGGQTNTQYF. The CDR3 DNA reads TGTGCCAGTAGGGCGGGGGGGCAGACGAATACGCAGTATTTT.

This clonotype was picked up one time. This sequence joins TRBV6-6 and TRBJ1-5; D is unclear. V was trimmed by 5 bases and J by 0 bases, leaving 11 bases between them. Germline values: CDR1 MNHNY, CDR2 SVGAGI (reference sequence). This CDR3 contains 15 residues. The CDR3 nucleotides are TGTGCCAGCAGTAACCTTGACGGTAGCAATCAGCCCCAGCATTTT. Translation: CASSNLDGSNQPQHF.

This clonotype was seen ten or more times. The chain couples TRBV5-1 to TRBJ2-6; D is unresolved. Trimming took off 4 bases at V and 0 bases at J, with 8 bases between the two ends. Germline CDR1 reads SGHRS; CDR2 reads YFSETQ. The CDR3 covers 15 residues. CDR3 region: CASSPTVSGANVLTF. The CDR3 coding sequence is TGCGCCAGCAGCCCTACAGTCTCTGGGGCCAACGTCCTGACTTTC. Using reference TRBV5-1 and TRBJ2-6 for the parts outside the CDR3, the full variable domain is KAGVTQTPRYLIKTRGQQVTLSCSPISGHRSVSWYQQTPGQGLQFLFEYFSETQRNKGNFPGRFSGRQFSNSRSEMNVSTLELGDSALYLCASSPTVSGANVLTFGAGSRLTVL.

This clonotype was observed at least ten times. V and J are TRBV10-1 and TRBJ2-3; D is unclear. Germline values: CDR1 WNHNN, CDR2 SYGVQD (reference sequence). V lost 3 bases, J lost 2 bases, and 12 bases lay in between. CDR3 length equals 15 residues. CDR3 residues: CASSDEYGTTDTQYF. Here the CDR3 DNA reads TGCGCCAGCAGTGACGAGTACGGAACCACAGATACGCAGTATTTT.

This clonotype was seen at least ten times. This sequence joins TRBV2 and TRBJ2-3; 12 nucleotides match TRBD2. The ends lost 6 bases at V and 5 bases at J; junction bases unmatched: 6. This CDR3 is 15 amino acids long. CDR1 is SNHLY, CDR2 FYNNEI, per germline. CDR3: CASRATSGGRDTQYF. DNA for the CDR3: TGTGCCAGCAGAGCGACTAGCGGGGGACGAGATACGCAGTATTTT.

In its sample, this clonotype was seen many times. The CDR3 here is CASSLGRPGRLNTEAFF. The CDR3 nucleotides read TGTGCCAGCAGCTTAGGCCGGCCAGGGAGGCTGAACACTGAAGCTTTCTTT. The chain links TRBV11-2 to TRBJ1-1; D possibly corresponds to TRBD1 (5 bases). Germline V lookup: CDR1 SGHAT, CDR2 FQNNGV. The CDR3 runs to 17 residues. The V end was cut by 1 base, the J end by 0 bases, with 15 bases between.

The chain combines TRBV5-4 with TRBJ2-7, with 8 bases that match TRBD2. The J segment lost 7 bases and the V segment lost 1 base, leaving 13 bases of the junction unmatched. The CDR3 loop spans 16 amino acids. Germline CDR1 and CDR2: SGHNT and YYREEE (reference sequence). Here the CDR3 reads CASSLQGLGRAGEQYF. The CDR3, as DNA: TGTGCCAGCAGCTTGCAAGGCCTCGGGAGGGCCGGGGAGCAGTACTTC.

This clonotype ranks as medium-sized. The gene calls are TRBV7-9 and TRBJ1-5; D is ambiguous. The CDR3 spans 15 residues. Looked up from germline, CDR1 is SEHNR and CDR2 is FQNEAQ (reference sequence). V was cut by 7 bases and J by 1 base, with 14 bases left in between. Here the CDR3 DNA reads TGTGCCAGCACCCAAAAGGCGGAGAGCAATCAGCCCCAGCATTTT. Residues: CASTQKAESNQPQHF. The complete variable domain, with remaining parts taken from reference TRBV7-9 and TRBJ1-5, reads DTGVSQNPRHKITKRGQNVTFRCDPISEHNRLYWYRQTLGQGPEFLTYFQNEAQLEKSRLLSDRFSAERPKGSFSTLEIQRTEQGDSAMYLCASTQKAESNQPQHFGDGTRLSIL.

In this sample, this clonotype turned up many times. J is TRBJ2-5 and V is TRBV20-1; 11 nucleotides match TRBD2. CDR1 is DFQATT and CDR2 is SNEGSKA in the germline V gene (reference sequence). V was pared by 6 bases and J by 2 bases, with 8 bases of the junction left unmatched. This CDR3 region has 15 residues. DNA for the CDR3: TGCAGTGCGGACGGGACTAGCGGTGAACAAGAGACCCAGTACTTC. It translates to CSADGTSGEQETQYF.

Many counts were recorded for this clonotype. The chain uses TRBV13 and TRBJ2-2; D unresolved. The CDR3 runs to 14 residues. Germline V CDR1 and CDR2: PRHDT, FYEKMQ (reference sequence). V was clipped by 1 base and J by 1 base, with 4 bases between them. CDR3 sequence reads: CASSLAGNTGELFF. The CDR3 bases are TGTGCCAGCAGCTTAGCCGGGAACACCGGGGAGCTGTTTTTT. Looking up the rest from reference TRBV13 and TRBJ2-2 gives the full variable domain: AAGVIQSPRHLIKEKRETATLKCYPIPRHDTVYWYQQGPGQDPQFLISFYEKMQSDKGSIPDRFSAQQFSDYHSELNMSSLELGDSALYFCASSLAGNTGELFFGEGSRLTVL.

This clonotype has a count of ten or more. This chain links TRBV12-3 or TRBV12-4 with TRBJ1-1; D possibly corresponds to TRBD1 (5 bases). The CDR3 spans 14 residues. Trimming shortened V by 3 bases and J by 1 base, and 9 bases separated the two germline ends. The CDR3, as DNA: TGTGCCAGCAGTTTCCGGGGGGGGAACACTGAAGCTTTCTTT. This encodes CASSFRGGNTEAFF.

The gene calls are TRBV24-1 and TRBJ1-2, with a tentative D call TRBD1 (6 bases). V lost 6 bases to trimming and J lost 8 bases, with 12 bases between them. Per germline, CDR1 KGHDR and CDR2 SFDVKD. The CDR3 length is 12 residues. This CDR3 reads CATSLRGDGYTF. CDR3 DNA: TGTGCCACCAGTCTCAGGGGTGACGGCTACACCTTC.

Note on this clonotype: A read error is possible here, since a much larger clone lies one base away. V and J are TRBV2 and TRBJ1-1; 10 nucleotides match TRBD1. V lost 6 bases and J lost 6; bases outside the gene matches: 4. Germline loops: CDR1 SNHLY, CDR2 FYNNEI. CDR3 size: 13 residues. CDR3 sequence reads: CASRGQGEAEAFF. CDR3 in DNA: TGTGCCAGCAGAGGACAGGGGGAGGCTGAAGCTTTCTTT.

The CDR3 nucleotides are TGCGCCAGCAGCTTGACCATACTAGCGGCCACAGATACGCAGTATTTT. As protein: CASSLTILAATDTQYF. The rearrangement links TRBV5-1 to TRBJ2-3; 8 nucleotides agree with TRBD2. The CDR3 consists of 16 residues. CDR1 and CDR2 (germline): SGHRS, YFSETQ. V was pared by 1 base and J by 2 bases, with 6 bases of the junction left unmatched.

This clonotype came up many times. A clone one base away is much larger, so this may be a read error. The chain recombines TRBV11-2 with TRBJ1-4; 7 bases map to TRBD1. This CDR3 is 14 amino acids long. Germline loops: CDR1 SGHAT, CDR2 FQNNGV. J was trimmed by 3 bases and V by 4 bases; bases with no gene match: 2. The CDR3 DNA follows: TGTGCCAGCAGCTGGGGACAGTCTAATGAAAAACTGTTTTTT. Encoded protein: CASSWGQSNEKLFF.

Within the sample, this clonotype is medium-sized (0.01 to 0.1%). This chain joins TRBV3-1 and TRBJ2-4; D is undetermined. V lost 1 base to trimming and J lost 15 bases, with 16 bases between them. This CDR3 has 13 residues. Germline V gene sequence: CDR1 LGHDT, CDR2 YNNKEL (reference sequence). The CDR3 region has the DNA TGTGCCAGCAGCCAAGCGCCGGACGCCACGGGGTACTTC. Protein sequence: CASSQAPDATGYF.

This clonotype is deemed medium-sized. The chain has TRBV2 and TRBJ1-2; D may be TRBD1 (5 bases). The CDR3 length is 14 residues. Germline V gene lookup returns CDR1 SNHLY and CDR2 FYNNEI. The germline V and J ends were trimmed by 3 bases and 4 bases, with 12 bases remaining between them. The DNA for the CDR3 is TGTGCCAGCAGTGAGAGGGGTCAGTCCTATGGCTACACCTTC. It is translated as CASSERGQSYGYTF. Complete variable domain (other parts from reference TRBV2 and TRBJ1-2): EPEVTQTPSHQVTQMGQEVILRCVPISNHLYFYWYRQILGQKVEFLVSFYNNEISEKSEIFDDQFSVERPDGSNFTLKIRSTKLEDSAMYFCASSERGQSYGYTFGSGTRLTVV.

At least ten counts were recorded for this clonotype. The V and J genes are TRBV19 and TRBJ2-1; 9 bases fit TRBD2. This CDR3 is built from 15 residues. CDR1 is LNHDA and CDR2 is SQIVND in the germline V gene (reference sequence). Losses at the gene ends were 2 bases for V and 7 bases for J; bases not matched to a gene: 6. The CDR3 DNA is TGTGCCAGTAGTATAATGGCTAGCGGGAAGAATGAGCAGTTCTTC. Protein: CASSIMASGKNEQFF.

The table lists this clonotype with a few counts. The chain has TRBV27 and TRBJ2-5; a possible D gene is TRBD2 (6 bases). The V gene's germline CDR1 is MNHEY and CDR2 SMNVEV (reference sequence). This CDR3 is 16 amino acids long. V dropped 8 bases and J dropped 0 bases, with 19 bases sitting between them. The chain's CDR3 is CASEERAGVYQETQYF. The DNA of the CDR3 is TGTGCCAGCGAGGAGCGAGCGGGTGTTTACCAAGAGACCCAGTACTTC.